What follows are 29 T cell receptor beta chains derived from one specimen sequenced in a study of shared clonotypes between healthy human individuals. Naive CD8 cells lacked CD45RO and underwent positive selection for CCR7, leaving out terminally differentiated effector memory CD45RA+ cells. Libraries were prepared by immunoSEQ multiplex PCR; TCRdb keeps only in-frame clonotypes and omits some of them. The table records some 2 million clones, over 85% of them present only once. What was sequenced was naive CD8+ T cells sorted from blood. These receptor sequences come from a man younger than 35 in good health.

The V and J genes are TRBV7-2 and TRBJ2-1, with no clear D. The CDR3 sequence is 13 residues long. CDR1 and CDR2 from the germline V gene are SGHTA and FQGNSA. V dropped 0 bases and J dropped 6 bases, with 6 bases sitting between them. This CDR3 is CASSLAESNEQFF. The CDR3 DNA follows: TGTGCCAGCAGCTTAGCCGAGTCCAATGAGCAGTTCTTC. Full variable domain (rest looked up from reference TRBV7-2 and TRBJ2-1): GAGVSQSPSNKVTEKGKDVELRCDPISGHTALYWYRQSLGQGLEFLIYFQGNSAPDKSGLPSDRFSAERTGGSVSTLTIQRTQQEDSAVYLCASSLAESNEQFFGPGTRLTVL.

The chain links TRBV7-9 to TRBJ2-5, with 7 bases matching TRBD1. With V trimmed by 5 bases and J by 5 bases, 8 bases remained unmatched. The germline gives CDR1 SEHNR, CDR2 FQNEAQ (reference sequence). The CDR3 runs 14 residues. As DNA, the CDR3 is TGTGCCAGCAGCAAAGAACAGGGGCCCGAGACCCAGTACTTC. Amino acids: CASSKEQGPETQYF.

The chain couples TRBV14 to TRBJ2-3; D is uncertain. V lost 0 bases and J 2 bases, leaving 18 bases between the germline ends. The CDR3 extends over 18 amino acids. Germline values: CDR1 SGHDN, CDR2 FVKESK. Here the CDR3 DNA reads TGTGCCAGCAGCCAAGATCCTCCCTGGACCCTGAACACAGATACGCAGTATTTT. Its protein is CASSQDPPWTLNTDTQYF.

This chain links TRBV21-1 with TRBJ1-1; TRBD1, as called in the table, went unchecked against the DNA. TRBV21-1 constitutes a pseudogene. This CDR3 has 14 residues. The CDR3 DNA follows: TGTGCCAGCAGCTCCTCAGGACAGAACACTGAAGCTTTCTTT. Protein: CASSSSGQNTEAFF.

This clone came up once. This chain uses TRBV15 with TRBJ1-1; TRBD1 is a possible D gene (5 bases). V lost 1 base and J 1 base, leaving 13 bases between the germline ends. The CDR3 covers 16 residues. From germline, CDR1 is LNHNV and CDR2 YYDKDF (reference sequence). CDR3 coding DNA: TGTGCCACCAGCAGAGGGGTTGAGGGGTCGAACACTGAAGCTTTCTTT. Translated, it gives CATSRGVEGSNTEAFF.

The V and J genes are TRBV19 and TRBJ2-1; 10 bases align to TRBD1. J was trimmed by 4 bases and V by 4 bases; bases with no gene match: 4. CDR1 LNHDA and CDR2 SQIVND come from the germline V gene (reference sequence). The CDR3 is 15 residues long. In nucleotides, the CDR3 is TGTGCCAGTAGTACCGGACAGGGGGGATACAATGAGCAGTTCTTC. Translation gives CASSTGQGGYNEQFF.

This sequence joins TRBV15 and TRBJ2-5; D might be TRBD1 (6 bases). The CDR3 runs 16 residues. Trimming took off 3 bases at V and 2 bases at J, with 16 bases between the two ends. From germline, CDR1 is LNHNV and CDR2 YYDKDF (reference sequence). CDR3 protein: CATSSDTGSGQETQYF. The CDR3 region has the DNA TGTGCCACCAGCAGCGATACAGGGTCAGGTCAAGAGACCCAGTACTTC.

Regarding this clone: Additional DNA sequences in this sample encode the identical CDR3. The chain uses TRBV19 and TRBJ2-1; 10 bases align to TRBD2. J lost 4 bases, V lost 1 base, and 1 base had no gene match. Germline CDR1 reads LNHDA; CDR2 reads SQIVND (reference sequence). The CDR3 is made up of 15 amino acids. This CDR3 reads CASSIAAGGYNEQFF. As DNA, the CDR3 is TGTGCCAGTAGTATAGCAGCGGGAGGGTACAATGAGCAGTTCTTC. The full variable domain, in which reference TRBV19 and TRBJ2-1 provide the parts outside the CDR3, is DGGITQSPKYLFRKEGQNVTLSCEQNLNHDAMYWYRQDPGQGLRLIYYSQIVNDFQKGDIAEGYSVSREKKESFPLTVTSAQKNPTAFYLCASSIAAGGYNEQFFGPGTRLTVL.

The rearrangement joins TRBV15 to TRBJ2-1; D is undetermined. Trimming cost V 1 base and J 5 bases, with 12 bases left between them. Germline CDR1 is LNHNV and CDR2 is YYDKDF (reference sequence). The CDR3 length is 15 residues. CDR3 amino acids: CATSRVQSADNEQFF. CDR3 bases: TGTGCCACCAGCAGAGTTCAAAGCGCCGACAATGAGCAGTTCTTC.

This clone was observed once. CDR3 sequence: CASRALTNTEAFF. CDR3 in DNA: TGTGCCAGCCGGGCCCTGACGAACACTGAAGCTTTCTTT. The rearrangement joins TRBV19 to TRBJ1-1; D is uncertain. This CDR3 region has 13 residues. V was shortened by 9 bases and J by 1 base, with 12 bases between the two germline ends. CDR1 LNHDA and CDR2 SQIVND come from the germline V gene (reference sequence).

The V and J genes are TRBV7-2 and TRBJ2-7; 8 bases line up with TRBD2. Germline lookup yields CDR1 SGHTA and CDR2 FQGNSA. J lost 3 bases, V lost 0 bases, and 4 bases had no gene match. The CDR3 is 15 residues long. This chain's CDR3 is CASSLARLASYEQYF. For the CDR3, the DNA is TGTGCCAGCAGCTTAGCGCGACTAGCGAGCTACGAGCAGTACTTC.

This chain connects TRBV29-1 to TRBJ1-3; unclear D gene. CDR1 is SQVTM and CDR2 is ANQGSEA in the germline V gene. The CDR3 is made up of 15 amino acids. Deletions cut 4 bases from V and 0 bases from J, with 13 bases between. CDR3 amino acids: CSVGGEQDSGNTIYF. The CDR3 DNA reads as TGCAGCGTTGGAGGTGAGCAGGACTCTGGAAACACCATATATTTT.

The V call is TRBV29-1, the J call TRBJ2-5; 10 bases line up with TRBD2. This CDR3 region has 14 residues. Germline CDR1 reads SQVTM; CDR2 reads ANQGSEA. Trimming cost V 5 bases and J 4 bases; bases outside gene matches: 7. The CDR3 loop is CSVRSSGGGETQYF. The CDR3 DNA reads TGCAGCGTTCGATCGAGCGGGGGGGGAGAGACCCAGTACTTC.

For the CDR3, the DNA is TGCGCCAGCAGCTTTACAGGGGAAGAGCAGTTCTTC. Translation gives CASSFTGEEQFF. The chain is built from TRBV5-1 and TRBJ2-1, with TRBD1 matching over 7 bases. With V trimmed by 2 bases and J by 10 bases, 3 bases remained unmatched. CDR1 and CDR2 from the germline V gene are SGHRS and YFSETQ. The CDR3 contains 12 residues.

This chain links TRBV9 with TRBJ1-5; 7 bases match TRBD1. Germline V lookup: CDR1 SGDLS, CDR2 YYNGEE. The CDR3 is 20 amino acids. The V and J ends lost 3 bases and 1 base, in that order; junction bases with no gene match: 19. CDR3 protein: CASSAGPGRGSCESNQPQHF. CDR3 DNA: TGTGCCAGCAGCGCCGGCCCGGGCAGGGGGTCGTGTGAGAGCAATCAGCCCCAGCATTTT.

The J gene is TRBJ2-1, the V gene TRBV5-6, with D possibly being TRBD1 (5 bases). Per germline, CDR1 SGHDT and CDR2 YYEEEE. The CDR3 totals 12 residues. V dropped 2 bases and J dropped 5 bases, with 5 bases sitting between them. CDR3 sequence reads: CASSLQDNEQFF. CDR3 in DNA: TGTGCCAGCAGCTTACAGGACAATGAGCAGTTCTTC.

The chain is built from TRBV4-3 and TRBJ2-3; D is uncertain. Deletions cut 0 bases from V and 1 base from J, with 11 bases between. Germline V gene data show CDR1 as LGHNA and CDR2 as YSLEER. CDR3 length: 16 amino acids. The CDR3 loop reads CASSQESIPGTDTQYF. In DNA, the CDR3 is TGCGCCAGCAGCCAAGAGTCGATCCCAGGCACAGATACGCAGTATTTT.

As DNA, the CDR3 is TGTGCCAGCAGCCCCGACAGGGGGCAAACTGAAGCTTTCTTT. Residues: CASSPDRGQTEAFF. This sequence joins TRBV5-6 and TRBJ1-1; 10 bases match TRBD1. Germline CDR1 is SGHDT and CDR2 is YYEEEE. With 4 bases clipped from V and 5 bases from J, the junction kept 5 bases outside the gene matches. The CDR3 totals 14 residues.

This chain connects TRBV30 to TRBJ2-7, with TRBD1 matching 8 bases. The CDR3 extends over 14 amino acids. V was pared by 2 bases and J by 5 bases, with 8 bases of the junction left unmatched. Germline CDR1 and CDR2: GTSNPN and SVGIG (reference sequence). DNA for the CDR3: TGTGCCTGGAGTACTGAGGACAGGGTCCACGAGCAGTACTTC. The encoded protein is CAWSTEDRVHEQYF.

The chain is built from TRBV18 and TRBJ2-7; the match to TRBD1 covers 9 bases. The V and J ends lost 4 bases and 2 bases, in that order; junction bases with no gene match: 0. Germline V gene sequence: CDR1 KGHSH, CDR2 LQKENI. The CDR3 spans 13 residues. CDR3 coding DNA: TGTGCCAGCTCACACAGGGGGCCCTACGAGCAGTACTTC. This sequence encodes CASSHRGPYEQYF.

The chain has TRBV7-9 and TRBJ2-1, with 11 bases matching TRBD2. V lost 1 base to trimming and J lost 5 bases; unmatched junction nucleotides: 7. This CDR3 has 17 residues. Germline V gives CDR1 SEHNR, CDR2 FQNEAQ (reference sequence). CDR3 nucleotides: TGTGCCAGCAGCTTAGGCACTAGCGGGAGAGAAAACAATGAGCAGTTCTTC. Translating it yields CASSLGTSGRENNEQFF.

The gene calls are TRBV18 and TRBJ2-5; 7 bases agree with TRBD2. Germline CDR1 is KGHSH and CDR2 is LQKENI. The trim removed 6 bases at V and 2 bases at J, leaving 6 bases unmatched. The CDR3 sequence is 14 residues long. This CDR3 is CASSSSGEQETQYF. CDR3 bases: TGTGCCAGCTCCTCGAGCGGGGAGCAAGAGACCCAGTACTTC. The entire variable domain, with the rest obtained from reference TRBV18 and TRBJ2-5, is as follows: NAGVMQNPRHLVRRRGQEARLRCSPMKGHSHVYWYRQLPEEGLKFMVYLQKENIIDESGMPKERFSAEFPKEGPSILRIQQVVRGDSAAYFCASSSSGEQETQYFGPGTRLLVL.

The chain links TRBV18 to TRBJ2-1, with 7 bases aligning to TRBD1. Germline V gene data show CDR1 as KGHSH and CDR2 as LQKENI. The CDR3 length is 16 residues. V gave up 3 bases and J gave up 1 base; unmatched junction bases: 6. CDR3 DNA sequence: TGTGCCAGCTCACCTGACGAGGGGGCGTCCTACAATGAGCAGTTCTTC. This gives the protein CASSPDEGASYNEQFF.

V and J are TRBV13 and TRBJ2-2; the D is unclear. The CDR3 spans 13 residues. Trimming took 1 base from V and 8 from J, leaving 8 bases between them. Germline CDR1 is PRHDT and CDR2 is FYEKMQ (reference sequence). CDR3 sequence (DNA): TGTGCCAGCAGCTTAGAACTAAGAGGGGAGCTGTTTTTT. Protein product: CASSLELRGELFF.

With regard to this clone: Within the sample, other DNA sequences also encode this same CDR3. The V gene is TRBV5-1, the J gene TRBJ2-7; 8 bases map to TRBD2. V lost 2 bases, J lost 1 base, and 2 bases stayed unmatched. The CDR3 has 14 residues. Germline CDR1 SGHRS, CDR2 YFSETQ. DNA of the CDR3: TGCGCCAGCAGCTTAGCGGGAGTGTCCTACGAGCAGTACTTC. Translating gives CASSLAGVSYEQYF.

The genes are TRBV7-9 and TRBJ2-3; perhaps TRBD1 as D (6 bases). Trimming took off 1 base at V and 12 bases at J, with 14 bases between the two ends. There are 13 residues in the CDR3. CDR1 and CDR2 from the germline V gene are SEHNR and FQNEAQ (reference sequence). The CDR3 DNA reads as TGTGCCAGCAGCTTAGGGAATCAACAGGGACAGTATTTT. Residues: CASSLGNQQGQYF.

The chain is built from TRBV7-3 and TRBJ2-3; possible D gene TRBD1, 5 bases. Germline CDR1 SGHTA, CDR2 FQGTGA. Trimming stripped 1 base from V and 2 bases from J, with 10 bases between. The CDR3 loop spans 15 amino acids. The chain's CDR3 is CASSLIAGLTDTQYF. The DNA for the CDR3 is TGTGCCAGCAGCTTAATAGCAGGGCTCACAGATACGCAGTATTTT.

The CDR3 loop is CASSLNRVLDYGYTF. CDR3 nucleotide sequence: TGCGCCAGCAGCCTTAACAGGGTTTTAGACTATGGCTACACCTTC. The chain combines TRBV4-3 with TRBJ1-2; D is perhaps TRBD1 (6 bases). Trimming took 4 bases from V and 3 from J, leaving 15 bases between them. Germline lookup yields CDR1 LGHNA and CDR2 YSLEER. This CDR3 has 15 residues.

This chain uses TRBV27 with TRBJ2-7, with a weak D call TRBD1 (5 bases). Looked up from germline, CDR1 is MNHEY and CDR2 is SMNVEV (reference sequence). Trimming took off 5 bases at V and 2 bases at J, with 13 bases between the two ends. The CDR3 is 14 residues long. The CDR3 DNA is TGTGCCAGCAGTCCCCAGGGCAATGCCTACGAGCAGTACTTC. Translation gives CASSPQGNAYEQYF.